The 24 T cell receptor beta chains below all came from one sample that was sequenced in a study of response to subunit inactivated influenza vaccine. Each CDR3 protein gets one entry after TCRdb re-called the RT-PCR reads with MiXCR. The sample holds roughly 180,000 distinct CDR3 sequences, around 9.2% seen once. Material: non-naive T cells sorted from PBMCs, obtained on the day of vaccination. All receptors derive from a man between 50 and 59 years old who received an inactivated influenza vaccine.

The J gene is TRBJ1-5, the V gene TRBV4-1; 7 bases fit TRBD1. The V gene's germline CDR1 is MGHRA and CDR2 YSYEKL. V lost 5 bases, J lost 2 bases, and 6 bases stayed unmatched. This CDR3 has 15 residues. This chain's CDR3 is CASSYNQGGNQPQHF. CDR3 in DNA: TGCGCCAGCAGCTATAATCAGGGGGGCAATCAGCCCCAGCATTTT.

This clonotype was seen repeatedly, ten times or more. The chain links TRBV4-3 to TRBJ1-4, with D possibly TRBD1 on 6 matching bases. Trimming shortened V by 5 bases and J by 4 bases, and 14 bases separated the two germline ends. This CDR3 has 15 amino acids. Germline V gene lookup returns CDR1 LGHNA and CDR2 YSLEER. The chain's CDR3 is CASSEQGVYNEKLFF. CDR3 nucleotide sequence: TGCGCCAGCAGCGAACAGGGCGTCTATAATGAAAAACTGTTTTTT.

Many counts were recorded for this clonotype. The V call is TRBV20-1, the J call TRBJ1-3, with 7 bases that match TRBD1. The length of the CDR3 is 12 residues. Germline lookup yields CDR1 DFQATT and CDR2 SNEGSKA (reference sequence). With 6 bases clipped from V and 5 bases from J, the junction kept 4 bases outside the gene matches. The CDR3 region is CSAVQGRNTIYF. The CDR3, as DNA: TGCAGTGCCGTACAGGGGCGAAACACCATATATTTT.

This clonotype was detected a few times. A read error may account for a junction end that differs from germline. The chain is built from TRBV7-2 and TRBJ2-3, with 11 nucleotides matching TRBD2. Germline V gene data show CDR1 as SGHTA and CDR2 as FQGNSA. This CDR3 has 19 amino acids. This CDR3 is CASSLPASGGRGSTDMQYF. The CDR3 DNA sequence: TGTGCCAGCAGCTTACCGGCTAGCGGGGGGAGAGGTAGCACAGATATGCAGTATTTT.

This chain uses TRBV5-1 with TRBJ1-2, with a possible D match to TRBD1 (5 bases). CDR1 and CDR2 (germline): SGHRS, YFSETQ. The CDR3 sequence is 15 residues long. Trimming shortened V by 1 base and J by 5 bases, and 15 bases separated the two germline ends. CDR3 DNA sequence: TGCGCCAGCAGCTTGAGTTGGGGGTCAGCTTATGGCTACACCTTC. It specifies CASSLSWGSAYGYTF.

A few counts support this clonotype. The rearrangement joins TRBV20-1 to TRBJ1-5, with D unresolved. CDR3 length: 15 residues. Germline V gene sequence: CDR1 DFQATT, CDR2 SNEGSKA (reference sequence). Trimming cost V 0 bases and J 5 bases, with 14 bases left between them. CDR3 coding DNA: TGCAGTGCTAGAGATCGGGGTACACGGGATCAGCCCCAGCATTTT. It codes for CSARDRGTRDQPQHF.

A word on this clonotype: Compared with germline, one end of the junction differs, possibly owing to a read error. The CDR3 protein is CASSTMADGEHYF. Here the CDR3 DNA reads TGCGCCAGCAGCACAATGGCGGATGGCGAGCATTACTTC. This chain links TRBV5-1 with TRBJ2-7; no reliable D call. This CDR3 comprises 13 residues. Germline assignment: CDR1 SGHRS and CDR2 YFSETQ.

This clonotype was seen only a few times. The chain carries TRBV25-1 and TRBJ2-5; the match to TRBD1 covers 8 bases. This CDR3 comprises 16 residues. J lost 5 bases, V lost 1 base, and 9 bases had no gene match. In germline, CDR1 is MGHDK, CDR2 SYGVNS. The CDR3 protein is CASSEFTGGIWETQYF. CDR3 DNA sequence: TGTGCCAGCAGTGAATTTACAGGGGGTATCTGGGAGACCCAGTACTTC.

The chain combines TRBV7-9 with TRBJ2-3, with D tentatively TRBD1 (5 bases). Deletions cut 1 base from V and 0 bases from J, with 14 bases between. The CDR3 sequence is 17 residues long. Germline V gives CDR1 SEHNR, CDR2 FQNEAQ (reference sequence). CDR3 residues: CASSLGQGRSSTDTQYF. CDR3 nucleotides: TGTGCCAGCAGCTTAGGCCAGGGAAGATCTAGCACAGATACGCAGTATTTT.

The table lists this clonotype with many counts. The gene calls are TRBV12-3 or TRBV12-4 and TRBJ2-1; 12 bases line up with TRBD2. Trimming cost V 3 bases and J 2 bases; bases outside gene matches: 2. CDR3 length equals 16 residues. The CDR3 is CASSFGLAGTYNEQFF. The CDR3 nucleotides are TGTGCCAGCAGTTTCGGACTAGCGGGGACCTACAATGAGCAGTTCTTC.

This clonotype was recorded a few times. V usage is TRBV25-1 and J usage is TRBJ2-5; D is ambiguous. The CDR3 consists of 14 residues. V lost 2 bases and J 5 bases, leaving 12 bases between the germline ends. Germline-derived CDR1 and CDR2 are MGHDK and SYGVNS. CDR3 coding DNA: TGTGCCAGCAGTGAAATTTTGGGCGTGGAGACCCAGTACTTC. Translating gives CASSEILGVETQYF.

This chain joins TRBV3-1 and TRBJ2-3; 13 bases match TRBD2. V was pared by 11 bases and J by 2 bases, with 19 bases of the junction left unmatched. The CDR3 sequence is 19 residues long. Germline values: CDR1 LGHDT, CDR2 YNNKEL (reference sequence). Written as DNA, the CDR3 is TGTGCCTTCACCCCGGGACACCGTGGACTAGCGGGAGACACAGATACGCAGTATTTT. Translating gives CAFTPGHRGLAGDTDTQYF.

The rearrangement links TRBV6-2 or TRBV6-3 to TRBJ2-1, with D possibly TRBD2 on 5 matching bases. CDR1 MNHEY and CDR2 SVGEGT come from the germline V gene. The V end lost 6 bases, the J end lost 3 bases, and 15 bases lay between the germline ends. This CDR3 comprises 15 residues. CDR3 sequence: CASRPDPSGYNEQFF. Written as DNA, the CDR3 is TGTGCCAGCAGACCCGACCCCAGCGGCTACAATGAGCAGTTCTTC.

This clonotype was picked up many times. The chain employs TRBV7-2 and TRBJ2-6; no firm D call. The CDR3 sequence is 15 residues long. The germline CDR1 and CDR2 sequences are SGHTA and FQGNSA. Trimming shortened V by 6 bases and J by 0 bases, and 9 bases separated the two germline ends. CDR3 DNA: TGTGCCAGCAGTTCCGTCTTCTCTGGGGCCAACGTCCTGACTTTC. Protein product: CASSSVFSGANVLTF.

This clonotype was seen more than once but under ten times. The chain combines TRBV20-1 with TRBJ2-2; TRBD2 matches 9 bases. This CDR3 has 17 amino acids. V trimming: 3 bases; J trimming: 1 base; junction bases outside the gene matches: 9. CDR1 and CDR2 (germline): DFQATT, SNEGSKA (reference sequence). The CDR3 nucleotides are TGCAGTGCTAGCCCAACCATAGCGGGAGTGAACACCGGGGAGCTGTTTTTT. Its translation: CSASPTIAGVNTGELFF.

This clonotype has only a few counts. J is TRBJ2-5 and V is TRBV28; 12 bases agree with TRBD2. V gave up 4 bases and J gave up 1 base; unmatched junction bases: 13. The V gene's germline CDR1 is MDHEN and CDR2 SYDVKM. The CDR3 is 19 residues long. The CDR3 DNA follows: TGTGCCAGCAGTTCCTATGGACTAGCGGGAATTAATCCCCAAGAGACCCAGTACTTC. This encodes CASSSYGLAGINPQETQYF.

The genes are TRBV29-1 and TRBJ1-2; unclear D gene. Germline V lookup: CDR1 SQVTM, CDR2 ANQGSEA. The CDR3 consists of 9 residues. V was cut by 6 bases and J by 8 bases, with 7 bases left in between. CDR3 loop: CSVTGGYTF. CDR3 sequence (DNA): TGCAGCGTGACGGGGGGCTACACCTTC.

Here the CDR3 reads CASSQSNLGSGYTF. DNA of the CDR3: TGTGCCAGCAGCCAATCAAATTTGGGGTCCGGCTACACCTTC. The chain employs TRBV14 and TRBJ1-2; no definite D call. V was pared by 2 bases and J by 8 bases, with 15 bases between. CDR1 and CDR2 from the germline V gene are SGHDN and FVKESK. This CDR3 comprises 14 residues.

This clonotype showed up just a few times. The chain uses TRBV11-2 and TRBJ2-1; unclear D gene. The CDR3 covers 13 residues. Germline-derived CDR1 and CDR2 are SGHAT and FQNNGV. Trimming cost V 5 bases and J 6 bases, with 11 bases left between them. The CDR3: CASSITASNEQFF. The CDR3 coding sequence is TGTGCCAGCAGCATCACTGCTTCCAATGAGCAGTTCTTC. Combining the CDR3 with reference TRBV11-2 and TRBJ2-1 gives the whole variable domain EAGVAQSPRYKIIEKRQSVAFWCNPISGHATLYWYQQILGQGPKLLIQFQNNGVVDDSQLPKDRFSAERLKGVDSTLKIQPAKLEDSAVYLCASSITASNEQFFGPGTRLTVL.

This clonotype was counted ten times or more. The rearrangement uses TRBV4-2 and TRBJ1-5; no firm D call. CDR3 size: 13 residues. Germline lookup yields CDR1 LGHNA and CDR2 YNFKEQ. V was pared by 0 bases and J by 6 bases, with 6 bases between. Here the CDR3 DNA reads TGTGCCAGCAGCCAAGATCGTCTTCAGCCCCAGCATTTT. It is translated as CASSQDRLQPQHF.

This clonotype was seen only a few times. The chain joins TRBV29-1 to TRBJ2-3; D assignment may be TRBD1 or TRBD2 (5 bases each). Germline lookup yields CDR1 SQVTM and CDR2 ANQGSEA. The CDR3 loop spans 17 amino acids. V lost 0 bases to trimming and J lost 0 bases, with 16 bases between them. The CDR3 DNA is TGCAGCGTTGAAGATTATCGGGGCACCTCTAGCACAGATACGCAGTATTTT. This encodes CSVEDYRGTSSTDTQYF.

This CDR3 is CASSTQGAKREKLFF. CDR3 in DNA: TGTGCCAGCAGCACCCAGGGGGCGAAACGAGAAAAACTGTTTTTT. The chain has TRBV14 and TRBJ1-4; TRBD1 aligns across 8 bases. CDR1 is SGHDN and CDR2 is FVKESK in the germline V gene. This CDR3 contains 15 residues. J lost 8 bases, V lost 5 bases, and 10 bases had no gene match.

Many counts were recorded for this clonotype. The rearrangement uses TRBV27 and TRBJ2-3, with D perhaps TRBD2 (6 bases). CDR1 is MNHEY and CDR2 is SMNVEV in the germline V gene (reference sequence). The CDR3 totals 14 residues. V dropped 2 bases and J dropped 3 bases, with 9 bases sitting between them. The CDR3 loop is CASSLAGTTDTQYF. CDR3 nucleotide sequence: TGTGCCAGCAGTTTAGCGGGAACAACAGATACGCAGTATTTT.

The table lists this clonotype with a few counts. The chain employs TRBV7-8 and TRBJ2-3; TRBD1 aligns across 7 bases. This CDR3 is 15 amino acids long. CDR1 and CDR2 from the germline V gene are SGHVS and FQNEAQ. J lost 6 bases, V lost 1 base, and 7 bases had no gene match. The CDR3 protein is CASSLGGGAMDTQYF. The CDR3 bases are TGTGCCAGCAGCTTAGGAGGGGGCGCAATGGATACGCAGTATTTT.